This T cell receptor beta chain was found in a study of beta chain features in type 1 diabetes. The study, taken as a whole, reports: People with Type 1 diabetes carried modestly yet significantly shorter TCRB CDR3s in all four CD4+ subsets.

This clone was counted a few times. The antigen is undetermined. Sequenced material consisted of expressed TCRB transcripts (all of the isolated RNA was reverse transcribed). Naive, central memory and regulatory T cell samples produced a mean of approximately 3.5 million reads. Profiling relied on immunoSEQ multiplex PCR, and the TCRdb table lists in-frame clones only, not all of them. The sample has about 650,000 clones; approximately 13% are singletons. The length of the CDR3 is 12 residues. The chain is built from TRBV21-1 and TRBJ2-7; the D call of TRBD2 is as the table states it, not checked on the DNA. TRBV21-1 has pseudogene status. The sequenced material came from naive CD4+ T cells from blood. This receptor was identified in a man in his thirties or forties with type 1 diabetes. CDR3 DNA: TGTGCCAGCAGCAAAGGAGGGTGCGAGCAGTACTTC. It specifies CASSKGGCEQYF.